The present T cell receptor beta chain was sequenced within a study of identical twins. Study-wide findings and caveats: Carriage of fewer insertions was seen in abundant cord blood beta clonotypes, whereas memory repertoires showed none.

There are many counts of this clonotype. What it recognizes is unknown. V gave up 4 bases and J gave up 6 bases, with 13 bases separating them. The germline gives CDR1 MGHRA, CDR2 YSYEKL. This CDR3 comprises 14 residues. Template switching supplied a universal primer site; unique molecular identifiers were carried on the cDNA. TCRdb reprocessed the 5' RACE reads with MiXCR, giving one entry per CDR3 protein. The sample includes over 600,000 distinct CDR3 sequences, around 21% of them seen just once. Separately, the same data were catalogued under a study of T cells expressing NK-cell markers. As that report states: One of the eight sequenced donors was seronegative, whereas the other seven were HCMV-seropositive.

The V call is TRBV4-1, the J call TRBJ1-5; D might be TRBD1 (6 bases). This sequence was found in a woman under 30 in good health. The specimen was PBMCs. CDR3: CASSPQWGAQPQHF. Written as DNA, the CDR3 is TGCGCCAGCAGCCCCCAGTGGGGGGCTCAGCCCCAGCATTTT.